These 26 T cell receptor beta chains originate from one sample sequenced in a study of OX40 agonist ivuxolimab in advanced cancers. Clones were read by immunoSEQ multiplex PCR, and TCRdb kept only the in-frame ones, dropping some. The profile shows about 68,000 clones, 88% of them singletons. This material consisted of CD4+ or CD8+ T cells sorted from blood, taken in a trial of the OX40 agonist ivuxolimab. These TCRs come from an adult with an advanced solid tumor such as melanoma, head and neck, liver or kidney cancer.

This chain connects TRBV30 to TRBJ2-1, with 8 nucleotides matching TRBD1. The V gene end was trimmed by 2 bases and the J gene end by 8 bases; junction bases not matched to a gene: 8. The CDR3 sequence is 14 residues long. CDR1 and CDR2 from the germline V gene are GTSNPN and SVGIG (reference sequence). The CDR3 nucleotides read TGTGCCTGGAGTCCCGGACAGGGATGGGATGAGCAGTTCTTC. Residues: CAWSPGQGWDEQFF.

J is TRBJ2-1 and V is TRBV2, with 8 bases identical to TRBD2. CDR1 is SNHLY, CDR2 FYNNEI, per germline. The J segment lost 9 bases and the V segment lost 6 bases, leaving 7 bases of the junction unmatched. The CDR3 has 13 amino acids. The CDR3 DNA sequence: TGTGCCAGCAGACGGGAGGGCCCCATTGAGCAGTTCTTC. It yields the protein CASRREGPIEQFF.

The V and J genes are TRBV15 and TRBJ1-2, with a possible D match to TRBD1 (6 bases). CDR3 length: 14 residues. Germline loops: CDR1 LNHNV, CDR2 YYDKDF (reference sequence). The ends were cut back, 2 bases at V and 4 bases at J, with 11 bases in the middle. DNA of the CDR3: TGTGCCACCAGCAGAACACAGGGTAGCTATGGCTACACCTTC. Protein product: CATSRTQGSYGYTF.

V is TRBV28 and J is TRBJ2-1; the match to TRBD2 covers 10 bases. The CDR3 consists of 17 residues. The junction had 11 bases not matched to a gene; V was cut back by 2 bases and J by 7 bases. Germline CDR1 reads MDHEN; CDR2 reads SYDVKM. For the CDR3, the DNA is TGTGCCAGCAGTTTAGCTCTTCTAGCGGGAGCTGATAATGAGCAGTTCTTC. Protein sequence: CASSLALLAGADNEQFF.

The genes are TRBV5-5 and TRBJ2-2; D might be TRBD2 (5 bases). CDR1 SGHKS and CDR2 YYEKEE come from the germline V gene (reference sequence). Trimming removed 0 bases at V and 4 bases at J, with 13 bases between. The CDR3 covers 16 residues. This chain's CDR3 is CASSLVVGAGTGELFF. The DNA of the CDR3 is TGTGCCAGCAGCTTGGTGGTGGGAGCCGGCACCGGGGAGCTGTTTTTT. Based on the CDR3 plus reference TRBV5-5 and TRBJ2-2, the full variable domain is DAGVTQSPTHLIKTRGQQVTLRCSPISGHKSVSWYQQVLGQGPQFIFQYYEKEERGRGNFPDRFSARQFPNYSSELNVNALLLGDSALYLCASSLVVGAGTGELFFGEGSRLTVL.

V is TRBV30 and J is TRBJ2-5, with 8 bases identical to TRBD2. Germline V gene data show CDR1 as GTSNPN and CDR2 as SVGIG (reference sequence). V trimming: 3 bases; J trimming: 5 bases; junction bases outside the gene matches: 8. CDR3 size: 14 residues. CDR3 region: CAWRLTGGRETQYF. CDR3 in DNA: TGTGCCTGGAGACTTACGGGAGGGCGGGAGACCCAGTACTTC. The whole variable domain, remainder taken from reference TRBV30 and TRBJ2-5, is SQTIHQWPATLVQPVGSPLSLECTVEGTSNPNLYWYRQAAGRGLQLLFYSVGIGQISSEVPQNLSASRPQDRQFILSSKKLLLSDSGFYLCAWRLTGGRETQYFGPGTRLLVL.

The chain couples TRBV29-1 to TRBJ2-7; 10 bases line up with TRBD1. Per germline, CDR1 SQVTM and CDR2 ANQGSEA. This CDR3 is 15 amino acids long. The trim removed 5 bases at V and 6 bases at J, leaving 13 bases unmatched. CDR3 region: CSVLKSGTGDREQYF. DNA for the CDR3: TGCAGCGTTCTCAAATCCGGGACAGGGGATCGCGAGCAGTACTTC.

This rearrangement joins TRBV11-2 to TRBJ2-3; TRBD2 agrees at 11 bases. The CDR3 runs 17 residues. CDR1 SGHAT and CDR2 FQNNGV come from the germline V gene. With 5 bases clipped from V and 2 bases from J, the junction kept 9 bases outside the gene matches. This chain's CDR3 is CASSQRVTSGATDTQYF. CDR3 DNA sequence: TGTGCCAGCAGCCAACGGGTGACTAGCGGGGCCACAGATACGCAGTATTTT. The complete variable domain, with remaining parts taken from reference TRBV11-2 and TRBJ2-3, reads EAGVAQSPRYKIIEKRQSVAFWCNPISGHATLYWYQQILGQGPKLLIQFQNNGVVDDSQLPKDRFSAERLKGVDSTLKIQPAKLEDSAVYLCASSQRVTSGATDTQYFGPGTRLTVL.

The V and J genes are TRBV7-2 and TRBJ2-4; D unclear. V was pared by 3 bases and J by 1 base, with 1 base between. This CDR3 is 12 amino acids long. Germline V gene data show CDR1 as SGHTA and CDR2 as FQGNSA. The chain's CDR3 is CASSFAKNIQYF. The CDR3 nucleotides are TGTGCCAGCAGCTTCGCCAAAAACATTCAGTACTTC.

The rearrangement links TRBV5-8 to TRBJ2-1; D is possibly TRBD1 (6 bases). Trimming stripped 7 bases from V and 0 bases from J, with 11 bases between. CDR3 length equals 14 residues. Germline V gene data show CDR1 as SGHTS and CDR2 as YDEGEE. In nucleotides, the CDR3 is TGTGCCAGCGTACCGGGACACTCCTACAATGAGCAGTTCTTC. Translated, it gives CASVPGHSYNEQFF.

V and J are TRBV10-3 and TRBJ2-3; 7 bases map to TRBD2. V was pared by 6 bases and J by 5 bases, with 8 bases of the junction left unmatched. The CDR3 is 14 residues long. From germline, CDR1 is ENHRY and CDR2 SYGVKD. CDR3 sequence (DNA): TGTGCCATCAGATGGCGGGAGCTCTTAGATACGCAGTATTTT. It yields the protein CAIRWRELLDTQYF.

This sequence joins TRBV28 and TRBJ2-7; a possible D gene is TRBD1 (5 bases). V gave up 8 bases and J gave up 3 bases, with 17 bases separating them. From germline, CDR1 is MDHEN and CDR2 SYDVKM. The CDR3 runs 14 residues. Here the CDR3 reads CASGAYDRLYEQYF. The CDR3 DNA reads TGTGCCAGCGGAGCATATGACAGACTCTACGAGCAGTACTTC.

CDR3 loop: CASSSGQGLETQYF. The CDR3 DNA reads as TGTGCCAGCTCATCCGGACAGGGGCTAGAGACCCAGTACTTC. This chain uses TRBV18 with TRBJ2-5; 9 bases fit TRBD1. The CDR3 is 14 amino acids. Germline lookup yields CDR1 KGHSH and CDR2 LQKENI. Trimming took 5 bases from V and 4 from J; bases not matched to a gene: 5.

The V and J genes are TRBV7-8 and TRBJ2-1; D gene unclear. Trimming cost V 1 base and J 4 bases, with 2 bases left between them. The V gene's germline CDR1 is SGHVS and CDR2 FQNEAQ. The CDR3 covers 12 residues. The CDR3 protein is CASSLVYNEQFF. CDR3 nucleotides: TGTGCCAGCAGCTTAGTATACAATGAGCAGTTCTTC.

The chain carries TRBV30 and TRBJ2-1; unclear D gene. The V end lost 8 bases, the J end lost 6 bases, and 20 bases lay between the germline ends. The germline V gene encodes CDR1 GTSNPN and CDR2 SVGIG (reference sequence). The length of the CDR3 is 14 residues. The CDR3 loop reads CARSRGLWGNEQFF. CDR3 sequence (DNA): TGTGCCCGATCTCGTGGTTTATGGGGCAATGAGCAGTTCTTC.

V is TRBV28 and J is TRBJ2-1; D is possibly TRBD2 (6 bases). Germline loops: CDR1 MDHEN, CDR2 SYDVKM. The CDR3 contains 14 residues. V was pared by 5 bases and J by 7 bases, with 15 bases between. CDR3 DNA: TGTGCCAGCAGTACGAGACCCCGGGGGAATGAGCAGTTCTTC. Amino acid sequence: CASSTRPRGNEQFF.

This chain joins TRBV7-3 and TRBJ2-7; no reliable D call. The V and J ends lost 0 bases and 3 bases respectively, with 6 bases between them. Per germline, CDR1 SGHTA and CDR2 FQGTGA. The CDR3 runs 13 residues. The CDR3 here is CASSLTANYEQYF. The CDR3 DNA follows: TGTGCCAGCAGCTTAACAGCAAACTACGAGCAGTACTTC.

This clone has just one count. The chain joins TRBV15 to TRBJ1-6, with D unclear. CDR3 length equals 16 residues. Germline CDR1 LNHNV, CDR2 YYDKDF (reference sequence). Trimming shortened V by 0 bases and J by 9 bases, and 15 bases separated the two germline ends. Here the CDR3 DNA reads TGTGCCACCAGCAGAGAGAAGGGAGTCGGAAGTTCACCCCTCCACTTT. Its protein is CATSREKGVGSSPLHF.

J is TRBJ1-5 and V is TRBV19, with a possible D match to TRBD1 (5 bases). CDR3 length: 14 residues. Germline V gives CDR1 LNHDA, CDR2 SQIVND (reference sequence). Trimming took off 9 bases at V and 1 base at J, with 13 bases between the two ends. The CDR3 protein is CASGDLGSNQPQHF. CDR3 bases: TGTGCCAGCGGGGACCTAGGGAGCAATCAGCCCCAGCATTTT.

The CDR3 region is CASARRTTDTQYF. The CDR3 bases are TGTGCCAGCGCGCGGAGAACCACAGATACGCAGTATTTT. This chain connects TRBV7-2 to TRBJ2-3, with D hard to call. This CDR3 has 13 amino acids. Germline CDR1 reads SGHTA; CDR2 reads FQGNSA. The germline V and J ends were trimmed by 8 bases and 2 bases, with 11 bases remaining between them.

This chain links TRBV6-5 with TRBJ1-1; TRBD1 aligns across 7 bases. With V trimmed by 5 bases and J by 5 bases, 5 bases remained unmatched. Germline-derived CDR1 and CDR2 are MNHEY and SVGAGI. This CDR3 contains 13 residues. In DNA, the CDR3 is TGTGCCAGCAGTACACACAGGGGAACTGAAGCTTTCTTT. Protein product: CASSTHRGTEAFF.

This clone appeared a single time. J is TRBJ1-1 and V is TRBV29-1; D might be TRBD1 (5 bases). The length of the CDR3 is 11 residues. Trimming took 6 bases from V and 5 from J, leaving 10 bases between them. CDR1 and CDR2 from the germline V gene are SQVTM and ANQGSEA. As DNA, the CDR3 is TGCAGCGTATCCAGGGATACTGAAGCTTTCTTT. The encoded protein is CSVSRDTEAFF. The full variable domain, rest sourced from reference TRBV29-1 and TRBJ1-1, is SAVISQKPSRDICQRGTSLTIQCQVDSQVTMMFWYRQQPGQSLTLIATANQGSEATYESGFVIDKFPISRPNLTFSTLTVSNMSPEDSSIYLCSVSRDTEAFFGQGTRLTVV.

The chain joins TRBV23-1 to TRBJ1-3; D might be TRBD1 (5 bases). TRBV23-1 is filed as an ORF, its function uncertain. The CDR3 contains 16 residues. The V end lost 4 bases, the J end lost 0 bases, and 13 bases lay between the germline ends. CDR3 protein: CASSLLGRNSGNTIYF. The CDR3 DNA reads as TGCGCCAGCAGTCTACTGGGACGGAACTCTGGAAACACCATATATTTT.

In regard to this clone: Other DNA sequences in this sample translate to the same CDR3. The CDR3 DNA reads as TGTGCCAGTAGCGGGGCGGGAAGGGTACTAGATACGCAGTATTTT. Protein sequence: CASSGAGRVLDTQYF. The chain joins TRBV19 to TRBJ2-3; TRBD2 is a possible D gene (6 bases). The V end lost 6 bases, the J end lost 5 bases, and 18 bases lay between the germline ends. This CDR3 has 15 amino acids. Germline loops: CDR1 LNHDA, CDR2 SQIVND (reference sequence).

The gene calls are TRBV10-3 and TRBJ2-1; D may be TRBD2 (6 bases). This CDR3 contains 16 residues. CDR1 and CDR2 from the germline V gene are ENHRY and SYGVKD. Trimming removed 3 bases at V and 8 bases at J, with 20 bases between. The CDR3 protein is CAISESNGRLSDEQFF. CDR3 DNA: TGTGCCATCAGTGAATCAAACGGGAGACTCTCGGATGAGCAGTTCTTC.

The chain joins TRBV4-1 to TRBJ2-1; D not certain. This CDR3 has 14 amino acids. Germline V lookup: CDR1 MGHRA, CDR2 YSYEKL. Trimming pared 1 base from V and 7 bases from J, leaving 11 bases between. Here the CDR3 DNA reads TGCGCCAGCAGCCAAGTCACCAGGTGGAATGAGCAGTTCTTC. This translates into CASSQVTRWNEQFF.